The 17 T cell receptor beta chains below come from one sample, sequenced in a study of metastatic and nonmetastatic thyroid tumors. No treatment of any kind had been given to any patient before thyroid surgery. TCRdb re-clonotyped the PCR reads through MiXCR. Among more than 90,000 clones, about an eighth were seen once, and the ten largest hold about 11%. What was sequenced was blood. The receptors stem from a female donor with papillary thyroid cancer or a benign thyroid nodule (not recorded which). Some clones in this sample may be carry-over from other donors' samples.

This clone showed up many times. The chain employs TRBV7-8 and TRBJ2-7; unclear D gene. The CDR3 totals 15 residues. From germline, CDR1 is SGHVS and CDR2 FQNEAQ. Trimming pared 4 bases from V and 5 bases from J, leaving 18 bases between. The CDR3 loop reads CASSSRLGSGDEQYF. The CDR3, as DNA: TGTGCCAGCAGCTCCAGGCTCGGGTCGGGTGACGAGCAGTACTTC.

This clone was found many times. The chain uses TRBV19 and TRBJ1-1, with 8 bases identical to TRBD1. Trimming took 3 bases from V and 5 from J; bases not matched to a gene: 5. The CDR3 extends over 14 amino acids. Per the germline V gene, CDR1 is LNHDA and CDR2 is SQIVND (reference sequence). The CDR3: CASSMRQGWTEAFF. In nucleotides, the CDR3 is TGTGCCAGTAGTATGCGACAGGGGTGGACTGAAGCTTTCTTT.

This clone was counted at least ten times. The chain joins TRBV7-9 to TRBJ2-1, with D maybe TRBD2 (5 bases). Germline V gene data show CDR1 as SEHNR and CDR2 as FQNEAQ (reference sequence). The CDR3 is 14 residues long. Trimming stripped 0 bases from V and 7 bases from J, with 10 bases between. CDR3 amino acids: CASSLATGSNEQFF. DNA of the CDR3: TGTGCCAGCAGCTTAGCAACGGGATCGAATGAGCAGTTCTTC.

This clone was counted at least ten times. The chain joins TRBV6-1 to TRBJ1-1; D unresolved. Looked up from germline, CDR1 is MNHNS and CDR2 is SASEGT. V dropped 5 bases and J dropped 2 bases, with 9 bases sitting between them. The CDR3 is made up of 13 amino acids. The CDR3 sequence: CASSRQKNTEAFF. CDR3 bases: TGTGCCAGCAGTCGACAAAAAAACACTGAAGCTTTCTTT.

This clone has a count of ten or more. The rearrangement uses TRBV5-5 and TRBJ2-7; D not certain. Germline loops: CDR1 SGHKS, CDR2 YYEKEE (reference sequence). Trimming removed 2 bases at V and 2 bases at J, with 8 bases between. The CDR3 spans 13 residues. The CDR3 DNA follows: TGTGCCAGCAGCTTTGGCCTCCCCTACGAGCAGTACTTC. It codes for CASSFGLPYEQYF.

This clone showed up many times. The sample carries other DNA sequences with the same CDR3. The chain employs TRBV2 and TRBJ2-1; D perhaps matches TRBD2 (6 bases). Germline CDR1 SNHLY, CDR2 FYNNEI. V dropped 2 bases and J dropped 10 bases, with 12 bases sitting between them. CDR3 size: 13 residues. The CDR3 here is CASSEFGAGEQFF. The CDR3 DNA is TGTGCCAGCAGTGAATTCGGGGCGGGAGAGCAGTTCTTC.

In its sample, this clone was seen many times. This chain connects TRBV7-9 to TRBJ1-1; no firm D call. Germline CDR1 and CDR2: SEHNR and FQNEAQ (reference sequence). The CDR3 covers 14 residues. The V and J ends lost 7 bases and 0 bases respectively, with 12 bases between them. The CDR3 DNA reads TGTGCCAGCACTCTTGAAGGTTTGAACACTGAAGCTTTCTTT. Protein sequence: CASTLEGLNTEAFF.

Comments on this clone: A read error may explain this, as a much larger clone is one base away. The chain is built from TRBV7-9 and TRBJ2-5; 11 bases map to TRBD1. The V gene's germline CDR1 is SEHNR and CDR2 FQNEAQ (reference sequence). This CDR3 region has 14 residues. Trimming at V came to 5 bases and at J to 8 bases, leaving 7 bases not matched to a gene. The CDR3 sequence: CASSPRTGGDTQYF. The CDR3 DNA is TGTGCCAGCAGCCCCCGGACAGGGGGCGACACCCAGTACTTC.

This clone came up many times. This chain links TRBV27 with TRBJ2-7; D possibly uses TRBD1 or TRBD2 (5 bases each). Deletions cut 6 bases from V and 2 bases from J, with 11 bases between. The CDR3 is made up of 13 amino acids. In germline, CDR1 is MNHEY, CDR2 SMNVEV (reference sequence). CDR3 sequence: CASRAGGTYEQYF. Written as DNA, the CDR3 is TGTGCCAGCAGGGCTGGGGGAACCTACGAGCAGTACTTC.

This clone has a count of ten or more. The rearrangement joins TRBV4-2 to TRBJ2-1, with TRBD2 identical over 13 bases. The germline CDR1 and CDR2 sequences are LGHNA and YNFKEQ. The CDR3 loop spans 18 amino acids. V lost 6 bases, J lost 4 bases, and 12 bases stayed unmatched. DNA for the CDR3: TGTGCCAGCAGAAGCGGGACTAGCGGGACTTGGGGTTACAATGAGCAGTTCTTC. The encoded protein is CASRSGTSGTWGYNEQFF.

In the case of this clone: One base away lies a much larger clone, so this may be a sequencing read error. Other DNA sequences in the same sample also yield this CDR3. This sequence joins TRBV29-1 and TRBJ2-5, with a tentative D call TRBD2 (6 bases). The V gene lost 4 bases and the J gene lost 7 bases, with 16 bases spanning the gap. The CDR3 is 13 amino acids. Per germline, CDR1 SQVTM and CDR2 ANQGSEA. CDR3 in amino acids: CSVVVSGRGTQYF. CDR3 nucleotides: TGCAGCGTTGTTGTATCAGGGCGGGGGACCCAGTACTTC.

A note on this clone: The CDR3 carries no conserved terminal phenylalanine or tryptophan, so it likely arises from a read error. The chain couples TRBV7-6 to TRBJ1-3; D is uncertain. The CDR3 runs 15 residues. Per germline, CDR1 SGHVS and CDR2 FNYEAQ. The DNA of the CDR3 is TGTGCCAGCATCTTAATGATGGACTCTGGAAACACCATATATTTA. This translates into CASILMMDSGNTIYL.

The table lists this clone with many counts. V usage is TRBV28 and J usage is TRBJ2-1; the D gene is possibly TRBD1 (6 bases). The length of the CDR3 is 18 residues. V lost 1 base and J 2 bases, leaving 18 bases between the germline ends. Germline values: CDR1 MDHEN, CDR2 SYDVKM. The CDR3 here is CASSLSKGLGAAYNEQFF. For the CDR3, the DNA is TGTGCCAGCAGTTTATCCAAAGGACTGGGGGCTGCCTACAATGAGCAGTTCTTC.

The chain has TRBV19 and TRBJ1-2, with D unresolved. Germline CDR1 is LNHDA and CDR2 is SQIVND (reference sequence). Trimming took 3 bases from V and 9 from J, leaving 14 bases between them. The CDR3 extends over 13 amino acids. The CDR3 is CASSIRHSGCYTF. Here the CDR3 DNA reads TGTGCCAGTAGTATCCGACATTCTGGCTGCTACACCTTC.

The gene calls are TRBV19 and TRBJ2-1; 8 bases are a match to TRBD2. This CDR3 is 16 amino acids long. CDR1 LNHDA and CDR2 SQIVND come from the germline V gene (reference sequence). V shed 2 bases and J 1 base; nucleotides not matched to a gene: 4. CDR3 loop: CASSIRRGASYNEQFF. Here the CDR3 DNA reads TGTGCCAGTAGTATAAGGCGGGGGGCGTCCTACAATGAGCAGTTCTTC.

This clone has a handful of counts. One base away lies a much larger clone, so this may be a sequencing read error. The chain carries TRBV11-2 and TRBJ2-1; TRBD2 matches at 9 bases. This CDR3 is 18 amino acids long. Germline CDR1 is SGHAT and CDR2 is FQNNGV. J was trimmed by 4 bases and V by 5 bases; bases with no gene match: 15. CDR3 DNA: TGTGCCAGCAGCACCAGTGGGGCGGGAGGGCCTCAATACAATGAGCAGTTCTTC. This encodes CASSTSGAGGPQYNEQFF.

This clone was observed a handful of times. The identical CDR3 is also encoded by other nucleotide sequences in the sample. This chain connects TRBV27 to TRBJ2-1, with TRBD2 as a possible D gene (5 bases). V was pared by 5 bases and J by 8 bases, with 19 bases between. The V gene's germline CDR1 is MNHEY and CDR2 SMNVEV (reference sequence). The CDR3 contains 15 residues. The CDR3 sequence is CASSLRVAGGHEQFF. The CDR3 nucleotides are TGTGCCAGCAGTCTAAGAGTAGCTGGAGGCCATGAGCAGTTCTTC.